The T cell receptor beta chain described here comes from a study of blood T cell repertoires in COVID-19. Study-wide context: The study drew acute and convalescent COVID-19 samples from the United States, Italy and Spain. T cells, B-cell-depleted T cells, or PBMCs supplied cDNA or gDNA.

V lost 4 bases to trimming and J lost 0 bases, with 9 bases between them. The CDR3 has 15 residues. Per the germline V gene, CDR1 is LNHDA and CDR2 is SQIVND (reference sequence). The Seattle site enrolled patients during active infection and followed them longitudinally. This table comes from immunoSEQ multiplex PCR, and its TCRdb copy is limited to in-frame clones, with some not included. The sample has some 130,000 clones; roughly 90% are singletons. Sequenced: peripheral blood. The sequence came from a man aged 55 to 70 with COVID-19, enrolled during active disease. The chain has TRBV19 and TRBJ1-4; possible D gene TRBD1, 5 bases. CDR3: CASSTQGATNEKLFF. In DNA form, the CDR3 reads TGTGCCAGTAGTACCCAGGGTGCAACTAATGAAAAACTGTTTTTT.